This T cell receptor (beta chain) was found in a study of blood T cells in healthy people across ages. Using a J-beta primer mix together with a sample-barcoded 5' primer, a second PCR was run for roughly 6 to 12 cycles. TCRdb processed the 5' RACE reads anew with MiXCR; each CDR3 protein has one entry. This sample yields hundreds of thousands of distinct CDR3 sequences, of which around 50% are seen a single time; approximately 18% belongs to the top ten. About this clonotype itself: Germline and junction disagree at one end, which may indicate a read error.

Drawn from each donor were 9 to 10 milliliters of peripheral blood. This CDR3 has 16 residues. In germline, CDR1 is MNHEY, CDR2 SMNVEV (reference sequence). The J gene is TRBJ2-3, the V gene TRBV27; 10 positions agree with TRBD2. This clonotype originated in a man older than 75 in good health. Sample: blood. CDR3 sequence reads: CARSLSGTSGTDTQYF. CDR3 DNA: TGTGCCCGCAGTTTATCTGGGACTAGCGGCACAGATACGCAGTATTTT.